This section outlines one T cell receptor (beta chain) sequence together with its context. With the 5' RACE reads reprocessed, TCRdb shows one record per CDR3 protein and no DNA. This table lists hundreds of thousands of distinct CDR3 sequences. This entry comes from a study of T cells expressing NK-cell markers. Germline CDR1 reads MNHEY; CDR2 reads SVGEGT. The CDR3 contains 12 residues. Sequenced: blood T cells: a sorted CD56 or NKG2C T cell subset, CD4+ or CD8+ T cells, or bulk PBMC T cells (not recorded which). The receptor comes from a woman between 18 and 69 years old in good health. The chain is built from TRBV6-2 or TRBV6-3 and TRBJ2-2. The CDR3 sequence is CASNRYTGELFF.